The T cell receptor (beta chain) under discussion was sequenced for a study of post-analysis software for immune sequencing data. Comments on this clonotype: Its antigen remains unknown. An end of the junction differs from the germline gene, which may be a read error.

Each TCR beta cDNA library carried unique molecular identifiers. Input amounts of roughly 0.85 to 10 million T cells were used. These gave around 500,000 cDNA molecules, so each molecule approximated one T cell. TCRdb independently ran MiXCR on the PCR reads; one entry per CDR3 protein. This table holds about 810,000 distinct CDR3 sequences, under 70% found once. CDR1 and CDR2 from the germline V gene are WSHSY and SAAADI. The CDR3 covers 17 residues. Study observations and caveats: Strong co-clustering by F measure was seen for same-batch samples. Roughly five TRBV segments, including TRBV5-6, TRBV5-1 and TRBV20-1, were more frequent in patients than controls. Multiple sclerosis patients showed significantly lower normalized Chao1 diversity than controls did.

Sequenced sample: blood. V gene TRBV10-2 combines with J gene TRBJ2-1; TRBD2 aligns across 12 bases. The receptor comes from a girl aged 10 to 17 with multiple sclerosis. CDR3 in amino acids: CASKASGRAIRNNEQYF. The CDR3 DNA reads TGCGCCAGCAAGGCTAGCGGGAGGGCCATCCGGAACAATGAGCAATACTTC.